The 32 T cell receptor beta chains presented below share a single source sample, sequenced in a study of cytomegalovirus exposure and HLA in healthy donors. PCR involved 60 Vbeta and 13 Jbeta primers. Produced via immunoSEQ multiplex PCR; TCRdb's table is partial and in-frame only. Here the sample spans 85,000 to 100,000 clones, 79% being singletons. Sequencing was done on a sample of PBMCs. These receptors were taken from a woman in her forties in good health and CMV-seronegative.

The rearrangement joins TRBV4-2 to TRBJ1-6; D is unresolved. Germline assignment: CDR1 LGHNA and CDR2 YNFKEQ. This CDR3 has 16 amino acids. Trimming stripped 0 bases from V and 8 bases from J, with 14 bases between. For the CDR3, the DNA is TGTGCCAGCAGCCAAGATGTGGAGGGAATGCATTCACCCCTCCACTTT. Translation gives CASSQDVEGMHSPLHF.

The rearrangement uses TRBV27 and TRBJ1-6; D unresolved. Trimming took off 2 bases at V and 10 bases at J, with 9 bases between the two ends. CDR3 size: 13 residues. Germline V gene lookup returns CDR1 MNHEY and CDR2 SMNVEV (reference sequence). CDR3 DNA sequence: TGTGCCAGCAGTTTAGAGGTCCTCTCACCCCTCCACTTT. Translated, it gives CASSLEVLSPLHF.

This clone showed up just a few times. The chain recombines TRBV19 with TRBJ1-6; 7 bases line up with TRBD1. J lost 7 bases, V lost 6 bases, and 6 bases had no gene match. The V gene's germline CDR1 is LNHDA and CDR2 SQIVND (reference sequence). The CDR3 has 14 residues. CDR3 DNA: TGTGCCAGTAGAGAGACAGGGTACAATTCACCCCTCCACTTT. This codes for CASRETGYNSPLHF.

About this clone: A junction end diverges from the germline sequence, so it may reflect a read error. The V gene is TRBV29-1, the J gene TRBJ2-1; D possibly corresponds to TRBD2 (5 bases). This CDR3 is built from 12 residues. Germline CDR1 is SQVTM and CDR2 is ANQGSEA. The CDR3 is CGVEDGNNEQFF. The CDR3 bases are TGCGGCGTTGAAGACGGGAACAATGAGCAGTTCTTC.

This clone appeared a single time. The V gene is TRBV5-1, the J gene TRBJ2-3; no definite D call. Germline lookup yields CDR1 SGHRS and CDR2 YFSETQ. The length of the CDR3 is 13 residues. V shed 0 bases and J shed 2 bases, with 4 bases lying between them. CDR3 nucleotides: TGCGCCAGCAGCTTGGACATCACAGATACGCAGTATTTT. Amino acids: CASSLDITDTQYF.

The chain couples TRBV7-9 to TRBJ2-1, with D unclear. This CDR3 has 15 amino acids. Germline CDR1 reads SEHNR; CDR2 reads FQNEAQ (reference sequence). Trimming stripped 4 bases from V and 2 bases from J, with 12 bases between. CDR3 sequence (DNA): TGTGCCAGCAGCTATACGGAACTAACCTACAATGAGCAGTTCTTC. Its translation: CASSYTELTYNEQFF.

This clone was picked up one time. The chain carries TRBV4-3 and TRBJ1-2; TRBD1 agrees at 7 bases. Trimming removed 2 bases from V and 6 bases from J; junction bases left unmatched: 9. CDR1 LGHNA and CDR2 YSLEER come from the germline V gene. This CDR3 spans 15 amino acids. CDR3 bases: TGCGCCAGCAGCCAATTTCAGACAGGGCGAGATGGCTACACCTTC. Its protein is CASSQFQTGRDGYTF.

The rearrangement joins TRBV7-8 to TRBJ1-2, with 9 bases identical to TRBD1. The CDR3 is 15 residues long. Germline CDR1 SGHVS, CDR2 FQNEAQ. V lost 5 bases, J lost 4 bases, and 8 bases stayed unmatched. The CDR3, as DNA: TGTGCCAGCAGCGGTCAAACAGGGGGCGCCTATGGCTACACCTTC. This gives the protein CASSGQTGGAYGYTF.

For the CDR3, the DNA is TGTGCCAGCAGGCAATCCCCGGGACAGGGCCCAGCTGAAGCTTTCTTT. Protein sequence: CASRQSPGQGPAEAFF. V is TRBV5-4 and J is TRBJ1-1, with 9 bases identical to TRBD1. From germline, CDR1 is SGHNT and CDR2 YYREEE (reference sequence). After removal of 5 bases from V and 6 bases from J, the junction contained 14 bases not matched to a gene. The CDR3 has 16 residues.

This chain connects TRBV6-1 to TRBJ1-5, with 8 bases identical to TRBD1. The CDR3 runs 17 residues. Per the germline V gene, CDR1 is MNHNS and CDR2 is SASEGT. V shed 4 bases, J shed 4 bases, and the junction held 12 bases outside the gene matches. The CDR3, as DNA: TGTGCCAGCAGTGGTCCGGGACAGGCCGCTTGGAATCAGCCCCAGCATTTT. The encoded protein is CASSGPGQAAWNQPQHF.

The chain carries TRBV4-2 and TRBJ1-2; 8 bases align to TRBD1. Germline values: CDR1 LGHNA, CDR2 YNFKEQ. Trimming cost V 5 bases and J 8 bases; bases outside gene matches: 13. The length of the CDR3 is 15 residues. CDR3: CASSIRLQGGEGYTF. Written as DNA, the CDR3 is TGTGCCAGCAGCATTAGACTACAGGGGGGGGAGGGCTACACCTTC.

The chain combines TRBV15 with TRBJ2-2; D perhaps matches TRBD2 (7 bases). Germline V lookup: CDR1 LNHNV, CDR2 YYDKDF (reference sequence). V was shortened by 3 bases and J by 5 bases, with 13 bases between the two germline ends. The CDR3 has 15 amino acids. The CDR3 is CATSRGGQLTGELFF. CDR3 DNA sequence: TGTGCCACCAGCAGGGGGGGGCAACTGACCGGGGAGCTGTTTTTT.

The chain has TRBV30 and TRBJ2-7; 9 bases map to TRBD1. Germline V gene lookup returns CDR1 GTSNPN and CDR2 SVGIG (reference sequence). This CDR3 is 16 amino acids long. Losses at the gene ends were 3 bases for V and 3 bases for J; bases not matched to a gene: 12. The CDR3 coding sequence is TGTGCCTGGAGGGGGAGTCCGGGACAGGGCGGCTACGAGCAGTACTTC. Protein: CAWRGSPGQGGYEQYF.

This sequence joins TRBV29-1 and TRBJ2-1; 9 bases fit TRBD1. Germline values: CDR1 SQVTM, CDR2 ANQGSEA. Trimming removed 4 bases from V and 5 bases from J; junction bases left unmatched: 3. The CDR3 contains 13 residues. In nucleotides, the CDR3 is TGCAGCGTTGCCCGGGACAGGGACAATGAGCAGTTCTTC. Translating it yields CSVARDRDNEQFF.

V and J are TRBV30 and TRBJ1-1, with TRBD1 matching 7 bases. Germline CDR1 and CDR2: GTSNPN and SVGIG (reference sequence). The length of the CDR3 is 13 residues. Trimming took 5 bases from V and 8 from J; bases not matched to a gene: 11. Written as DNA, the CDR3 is TGTGCCTGGGGTAAACAGGGGAGTAGGGAAGCTTTCTTT. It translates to CAWGKQGSREAFF.

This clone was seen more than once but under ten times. In DNA form, the CDR3 reads TGCGCCAGCAGCTCGGGACAGGGGGGAAGACTGAACACTGAAGCTTTCTTT. This encodes CASSSGQGGRLNTEAFF. The rearrangement uses TRBV5-1 and TRBJ1-1; TRBD1 agrees at 11 bases. Germline CDR1 reads SGHRS; CDR2 reads YFSETQ. The V segment lost 3 bases and the J segment 0 bases; nucleotides outside the gene matches: 7. This CDR3 contains 17 residues. Based on the CDR3 plus reference TRBV5-1 and TRBJ1-1, the full variable domain is KAGVTQTPRYLIKTRGQQVTLSCSPISGHRSVSWYQQTPGQGLQFLFEYFSETQRNKGNFPGRFSGRQFSNSRSEMNVSTLELGDSALYLCASSSGQGGRLNTEAFFGQGTRLTVV.

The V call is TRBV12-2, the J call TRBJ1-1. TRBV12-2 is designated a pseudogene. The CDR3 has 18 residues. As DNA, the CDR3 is TGTGCAAGTCGCTTAGGGGGGGGGAGGGTAGTTCCCCACACTGAAGCTTTCTTT. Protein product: CASRLGGGRVVPHTEAFF.

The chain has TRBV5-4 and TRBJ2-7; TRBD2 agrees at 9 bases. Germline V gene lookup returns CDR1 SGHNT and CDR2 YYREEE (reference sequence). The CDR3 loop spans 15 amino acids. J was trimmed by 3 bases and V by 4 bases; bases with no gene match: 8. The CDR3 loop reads CASSERAGGLYEQYF. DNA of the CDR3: TGTGCCAGCAGCGAAAGAGCGGGGGGCCTCTACGAGCAGTACTTC. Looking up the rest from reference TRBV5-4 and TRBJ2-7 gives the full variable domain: ETGVTQSPTHLIKTRGQQVTLRCSSQSGHNTVSWYQQALGQGPQFIFQYYREEENGRGNFPPRFSGLQFPNYSSELNVNALELDDSALYLCASSERAGGLYEQYFGPGTRLTVT.

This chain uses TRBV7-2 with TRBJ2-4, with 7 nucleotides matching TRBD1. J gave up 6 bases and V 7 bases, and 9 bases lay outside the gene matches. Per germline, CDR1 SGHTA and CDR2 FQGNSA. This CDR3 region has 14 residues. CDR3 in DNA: TGTGCCAGCAACCCTGACAGGGCGGCAAACATTCAGTACTTC. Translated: CASNPDRAANIQYF.

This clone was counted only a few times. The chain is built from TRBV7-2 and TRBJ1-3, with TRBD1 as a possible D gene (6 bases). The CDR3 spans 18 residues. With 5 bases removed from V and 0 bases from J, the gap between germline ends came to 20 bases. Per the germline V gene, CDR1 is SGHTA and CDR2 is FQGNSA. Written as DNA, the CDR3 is TGTGCCAGCAGCCCCTCCGCCCCGGGACAAAACTCTGGAAACACCATATATTTT. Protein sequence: CASSPSAPGQNSGNTIYF.

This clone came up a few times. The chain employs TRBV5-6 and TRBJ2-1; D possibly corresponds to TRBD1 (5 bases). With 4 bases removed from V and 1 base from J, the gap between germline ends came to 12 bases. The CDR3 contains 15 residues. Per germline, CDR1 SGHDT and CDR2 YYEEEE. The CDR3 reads CASSREGASYNEQFF. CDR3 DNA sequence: TGTGCCAGCAGCCGAGAAGGGGCGTCCTACAATGAGCAGTTCTTC.

The CDR3 spells CASSRDRGSYEQYF. As DNA, the CDR3 is TGTGCCAGCTCCCGGGACAGGGGCTCCTACGAGCAGTACTTC. V and J are TRBV7-2 and TRBJ2-7; TRBD1 matches 10 bases. V gave up 8 bases and J gave up 0 bases; unmatched junction bases: 4. The CDR3 loop spans 14 amino acids. Germline-derived CDR1 and CDR2 are SGHTA and FQGNSA. Full variable domain (rest looked up from reference TRBV7-2 and TRBJ2-7): GAGVSQSPSNKVTEKGKDVELRCDPISGHTALYWYRQSLGQGLEFLIYFQGNSAPDKSGLPSDRFSAERTGGSVSTLTIQRTQQEDSAVYLCASSRDRGSYEQYFGPGTRLTVT.

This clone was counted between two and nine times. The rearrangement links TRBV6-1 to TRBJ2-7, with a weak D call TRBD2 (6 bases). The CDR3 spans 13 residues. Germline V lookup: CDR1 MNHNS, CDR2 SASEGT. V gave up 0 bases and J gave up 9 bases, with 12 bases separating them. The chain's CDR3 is CASSEARVGGQYF. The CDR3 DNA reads TGTGCCAGCAGTGAAGCGAGGGTCGGGGGGCAGTACTTC.

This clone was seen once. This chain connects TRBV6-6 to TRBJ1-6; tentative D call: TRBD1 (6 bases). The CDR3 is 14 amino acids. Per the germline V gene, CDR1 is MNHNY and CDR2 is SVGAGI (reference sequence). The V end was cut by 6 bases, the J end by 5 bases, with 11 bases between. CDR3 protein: CASSPRQDNSPLHF. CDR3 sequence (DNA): TGTGCCAGCAGCCCCCGACAGGATAATTCACCCCTCCACTTT.

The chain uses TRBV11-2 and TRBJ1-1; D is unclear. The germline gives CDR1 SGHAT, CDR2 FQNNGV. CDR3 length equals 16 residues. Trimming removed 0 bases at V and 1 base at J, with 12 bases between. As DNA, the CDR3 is TGTGCCAGCAGCTTAGAATCGAGGCCTCAGAACACTGAAGCTTTCTTT. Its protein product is CASSLESRPQNTEAFF. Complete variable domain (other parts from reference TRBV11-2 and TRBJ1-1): EAGVAQSPRYKIIEKRQSVAFWCNPISGHATLYWYQQILGQGPKLLIQFQNNGVVDDSQLPKDRFSAERLKGVDSTLKIQPAKLEDSAVYLCASSLESRPQNTEAFFGQGTRLTVV.

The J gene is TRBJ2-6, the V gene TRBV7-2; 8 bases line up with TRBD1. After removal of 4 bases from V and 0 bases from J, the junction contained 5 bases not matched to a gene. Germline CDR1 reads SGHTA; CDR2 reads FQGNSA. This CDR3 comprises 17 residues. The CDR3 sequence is CASSSDRVGSGANVLTF. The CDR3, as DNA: TGTGCCAGCAGCTCGGACAGGGTGGGCTCTGGGGCCAACGTCCTGACTTTC.

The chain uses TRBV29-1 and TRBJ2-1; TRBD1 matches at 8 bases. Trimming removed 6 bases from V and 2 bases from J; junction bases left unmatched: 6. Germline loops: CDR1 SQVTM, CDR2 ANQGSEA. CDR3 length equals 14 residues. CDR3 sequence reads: CSVPTTGAYNEQFF. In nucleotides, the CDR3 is TGCAGCGTCCCTACGACAGGGGCCTACAATGAGCAGTTCTTC.

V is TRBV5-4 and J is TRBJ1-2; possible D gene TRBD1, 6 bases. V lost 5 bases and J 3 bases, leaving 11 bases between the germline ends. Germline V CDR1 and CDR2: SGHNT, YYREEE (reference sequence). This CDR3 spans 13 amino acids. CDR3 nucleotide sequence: TGTGCCAGCAGGAAACAGGGAGACTATGGCTACACCTTC. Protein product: CASRKQGDYGYTF.

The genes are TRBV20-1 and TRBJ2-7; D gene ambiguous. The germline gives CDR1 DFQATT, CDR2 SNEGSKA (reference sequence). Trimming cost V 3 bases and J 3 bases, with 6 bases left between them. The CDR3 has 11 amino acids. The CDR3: CSASKLYEQYF. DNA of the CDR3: TGCAGTGCTAGTAAGCTCTACGAGCAGTACTTC.

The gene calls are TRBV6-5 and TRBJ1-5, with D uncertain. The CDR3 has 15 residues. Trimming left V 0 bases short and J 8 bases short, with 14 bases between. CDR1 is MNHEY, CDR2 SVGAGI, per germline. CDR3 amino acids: CASSYSGGSNEPQHF. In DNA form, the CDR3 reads TGTGCCAGCAGTTACTCCGGAGGGAGTAACGAGCCCCAGCATTTT.

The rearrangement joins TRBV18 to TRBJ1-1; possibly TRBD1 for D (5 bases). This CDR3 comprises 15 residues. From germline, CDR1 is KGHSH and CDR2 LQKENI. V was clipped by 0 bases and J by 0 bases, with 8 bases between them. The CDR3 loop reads CASSPPTELNTEAFF. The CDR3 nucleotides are TGTGCCAGCTCACCACCGACAGAACTGAACACTGAAGCTTTCTTT.

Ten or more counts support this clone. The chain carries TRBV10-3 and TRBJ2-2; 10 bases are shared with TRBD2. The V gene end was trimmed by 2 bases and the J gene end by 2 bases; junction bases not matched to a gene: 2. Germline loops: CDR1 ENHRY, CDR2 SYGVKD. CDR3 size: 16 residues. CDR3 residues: CAISEPSGGNTGELFF. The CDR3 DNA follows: TGTGCCATCAGTGAGCCTAGCGGGGGTAACACCGGGGAGCTGTTTTTT.